This T cell receptor (beta chain) is from a study of T cells in Graves' hyperthyroidism and ophthalmopathy. Study-wide context: Peripheral blood draws took place at initial diagnosis, ahead of any treatment.

Germline-derived CDR1 and CDR2 are SGHAT and FQNNGV. V shed 5 bases and J shed 2 bases, with 15 bases lying between them. The CDR3 runs to 16 residues. Regions amplified from RNA transcripts were the TCR beta CDR3 regions. Initially, a first-round RT-PCR of the TCR CDR3 employed the HTBI primer set. Via MiXCR, TCRdb re-called the multiplex PCR reads, giving one row per CDR3 protein. The sample consists of about 290,000 distinct CDR3 sequences, around 13% of them appearing once. Isolation of PBMCs was performed on about 9.9 ml fresh peripheral blood. V usage is TRBV11-2 and J usage is TRBJ2-2; D remains ambiguous. This clonotype originated in a woman aged 40 to 50 with Graves' hyperthyroidism. Sequencing used blood. The DNA for the CDR3 is TGTGCCAGCAGCATCTGGGCCGGCCTTAACACCGGGGAGCTGTTTTTT. Translating gives CASSIWAGLNTGELFF.